This TCR beta chain was profiled in a study of blood T cell repertoires in COVID-19. Study-wide background: Acute and convalescent COVID-19 samples came from the United States, Italy and Spain. Nucleic acid was either cDNA or gDNA, and it came from T cells, B-cell-depleted T cells, or PBMCs.

Trimming cost V 5 bases and J 0 bases; bases outside gene matches: 8. CDR1 and CDR2 from the germline V gene are SGHNT and YENEEA. The CDR3 has 17 amino acids. Authors' data handling: Estimation of nucleated cell counts was performed using reference gene primer amplification. Measured with immunoSEQ multiplex PCR; TCRdb has only the in-frame clones, and not every one. V, J and clone size were drawn from that table, and D and trimming were deduced from the DNA. The sample yields tens of thousands of clones, about 87% seen once. This chain joins TRBV11-3 and TRBJ1-3; 9 nucleotides match TRBD1. Sample: peripheral blood. This receptor was obtained from a man in his fifties or sixties with acute or convalescent COVID-19. The CDR3 here is CASSPGQGRDSGNTIYF. CDR3 nucleotides: TGTGCCAGCAGCCCTGGACAGGGGAGAGACTCTGGAAACACCATATATTTT.